The 6 T cell receptor beta chains listed next were all sequenced from one sample in a study of T cells in Graves' hyperthyroidism and ophthalmopathy. RNA transcripts provided the source from which TCR beta CDR3 regions were amplified. RT-PCR in the first round (using the HTBI primer set) targeted the TCR CDR3. TCRdb re-called the multiplex PCR reads with MiXCR, one entry per CDR3 protein. The sample carries some 760,000 distinct CDR3 sequences, 14% recorded once. The source material was blood. These receptors came from a woman under 30 with Graves' hyperthyroidism.

The V gene is TRBV15, the J gene TRBJ1-4; D is possibly TRBD1 (6 bases). CDR3 length: 19 amino acids. Trimming removed 0 bases at V and 5 bases at J, with 22 bases between. CDR1 and CDR2 (germline): LNHNV, YYDKDF (reference sequence). CDR3: CATSRDRAQGLTENEKLFF. CDR3 nucleotide sequence: TGTGCCACCAGCAGAGATCGGGCACAGGGATTAACTGAAAATGAAAAACTGTTTTTT. The variable domain in full, completed from reference TRBV15 and TRBJ1-4, reads DAMVIQNPRYQVTQFGKPVTLSCSQTLNHNVMYWYQQKSSQAPKLLFHYYDKDFNNEADTPDNFQSRRPNTSFCFLDIRSPGLGDTAMYLCATSRDRAQGLTENEKLFFGSGTQLSVL.

This clonotype was recorded many times. The V and J genes are TRBV5-1 and TRBJ2-5, with a possible D match to TRBD2 (5 bases). The V end lost 0 bases, the J end lost 4 bases, and 10 bases lay between the germline ends. There are 14 residues in the CDR3. Per germline, CDR1 SGHRS and CDR2 YFSETQ. The CDR3 coding sequence is TGCGCCAGCAGCTTGGTGGGAGCGTTAGAGACCCAGTACTTC. Residues: CASSLVGALETQYF.

The CDR3, as DNA: TGTGCCAGCAGCTTAGGGTCCGGTGGGAGCAATCAGCCCCAGCATTTT. Residues: CASSLGSGGSNQPQHF. The genes are TRBV7-9 and TRBJ1-5; D not resolved. Germline V lookup: CDR1 SEHNR, CDR2 FQNEAQ (reference sequence). V dropped 1 base and J dropped 1 base, with 11 bases sitting between them. The CDR3 sequence is 16 residues long. The whole variable domain, remainder taken from reference TRBV7-9 and TRBJ1-5, is DTGVSQNPRHKITKRGQNVTFRCDPISEHNRLYWYRQTLGQGPEFLTYFQNEAQLEKSRLLSDRFSAERPKGSFSTLEIQRTEQGDSAMYLCASSLGSGGSNQPQHFGDGTRLSIL.

Ten or more counts support this clonotype. The CDR3 sequence is CAWSPGTTGYTF. In DNA, the CDR3 is TGTGCCTGGAGTCCGGGGACAACTGGCTACACCTTC. This chain links TRBV30 with TRBJ1-2, with D maybe TRBD1 (6 bases). The CDR3 runs to 12 residues. Trimming took off 2 bases at V and 7 bases at J, with 11 bases between the two ends. Germline V gives CDR1 GTSNPN, CDR2 SVGIG (reference sequence).

The rearrangement uses TRBV4-1 and TRBJ2-7; TRBD1 agrees at 12 bases. The CDR3 contains 15 residues. V lost 5 bases, J lost 4 bases, and 6 bases stayed unmatched. CDR1 MGHRA and CDR2 YSYEKL come from the germline V gene. CDR3 DNA: TGCGCCAGCAGCGCGGTGGGACAGGGGGCTTACGAGCAGTACTTC. This codes for CASSAVGQGAYEQYF.

This clonotype was seen at least ten times. The rearrangement links TRBV9 to TRBJ1-2; perhaps TRBD1 as D (6 bases). The germline V and J ends were trimmed by 4 bases and 4 bases, with 20 bases remaining between them. This CDR3 has 16 residues. Germline lookup yields CDR1 SGDLS and CDR2 YYNGEE. The CDR3 region is CASSPLVGAQGYGYTF. For the CDR3, the DNA is TGTGCCAGCAGCCCTTTGGTGGGGGCCCAAGGCTATGGCTACACCTTC.